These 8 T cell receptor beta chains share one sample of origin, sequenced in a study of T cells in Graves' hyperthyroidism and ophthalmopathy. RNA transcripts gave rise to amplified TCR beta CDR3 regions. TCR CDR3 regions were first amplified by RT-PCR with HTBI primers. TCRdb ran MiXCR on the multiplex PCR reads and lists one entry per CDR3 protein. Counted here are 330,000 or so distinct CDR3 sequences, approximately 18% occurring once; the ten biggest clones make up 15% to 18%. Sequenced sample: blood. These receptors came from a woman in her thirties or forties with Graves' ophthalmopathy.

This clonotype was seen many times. CDR3 sequence reads: CASSLNLWGGHGYTF. The CDR3 DNA follows: TGTGCCAGCAGTTTGAATCTATGGGGAGGGCATGGCTACACCTTC. The gene calls are TRBV28 and TRBJ1-2; D is unresolved. The CDR3 loop spans 15 amino acids. Germline-derived CDR1 and CDR2 are MDHEN and SYDVKM. Trimming cost V 3 bases and J 6 bases, with 17 bases left between them.

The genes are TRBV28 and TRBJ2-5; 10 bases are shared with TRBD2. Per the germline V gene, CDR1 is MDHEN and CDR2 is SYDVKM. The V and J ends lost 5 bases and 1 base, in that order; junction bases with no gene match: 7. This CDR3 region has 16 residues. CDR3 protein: CASSTRTSGGQETQYF. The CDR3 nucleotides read TGTGCCAGCAGTACACGGACTAGCGGAGGCCAAGAGACCCAGTACTTC. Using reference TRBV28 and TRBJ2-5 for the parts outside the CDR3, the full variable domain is DVKVTQSSRYLVKRTGEKVFLECVQDMDHENMFWYRQDPGLGLRLIYFSYDVKMKEKGDIPEGYSVSREKKERFSLILESASTNQTSMYLCASSTRTSGGQETQYFGPGTRLLVL.

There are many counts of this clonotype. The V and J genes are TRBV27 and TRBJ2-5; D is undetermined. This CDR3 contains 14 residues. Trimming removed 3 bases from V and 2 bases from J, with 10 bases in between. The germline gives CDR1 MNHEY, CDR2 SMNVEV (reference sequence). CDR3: CASSFRAVQETQYF. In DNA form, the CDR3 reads TGTGCCAGCAGTTTTCGTGCGGTACAAGAGACCCAGTACTTC.

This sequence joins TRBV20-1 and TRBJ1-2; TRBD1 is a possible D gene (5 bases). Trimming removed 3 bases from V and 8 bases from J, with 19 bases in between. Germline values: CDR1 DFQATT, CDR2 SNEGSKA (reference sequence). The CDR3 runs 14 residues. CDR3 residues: CSASVGRVTPGYTF. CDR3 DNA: TGCAGTGCTAGTGTGGGCAGGGTGACCCCCGGCTACACCTTC.

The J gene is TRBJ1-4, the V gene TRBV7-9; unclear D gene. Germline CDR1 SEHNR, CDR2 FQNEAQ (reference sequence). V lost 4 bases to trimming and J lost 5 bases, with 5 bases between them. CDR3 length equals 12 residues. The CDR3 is CASSSMNEKLFF. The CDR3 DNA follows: TGTGCCAGCAGCTCGATGAATGAAAAACTGTTTTTT. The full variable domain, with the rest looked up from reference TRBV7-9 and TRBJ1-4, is DTGVSQNPRHKITKRGQNVTFRCDPISEHNRLYWYRQTLGQGPEFLTYFQNEAQLEKSRLLSDRFSAERPKGSFSTLEIQRTEQGDSAMYLCASSSMNEKLFFGSGTQLSVL.

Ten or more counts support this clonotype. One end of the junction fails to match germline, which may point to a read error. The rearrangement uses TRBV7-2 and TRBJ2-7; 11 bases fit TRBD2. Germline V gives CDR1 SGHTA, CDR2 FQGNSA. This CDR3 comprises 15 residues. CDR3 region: CASSVAGGPYYEQYF. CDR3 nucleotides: TGTGCCAGCAGCGTAGCGGGAGGGCCGTACTACGAGCAGTACTTC.

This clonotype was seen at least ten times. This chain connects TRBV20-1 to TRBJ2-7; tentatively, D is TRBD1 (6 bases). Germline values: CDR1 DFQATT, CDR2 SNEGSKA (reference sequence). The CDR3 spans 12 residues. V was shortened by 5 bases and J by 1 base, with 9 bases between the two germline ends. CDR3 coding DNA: TGCAGTGCTGCAGGGGCATCCTACGAGCAGTACTTC. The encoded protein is CSAAGASYEQYF.

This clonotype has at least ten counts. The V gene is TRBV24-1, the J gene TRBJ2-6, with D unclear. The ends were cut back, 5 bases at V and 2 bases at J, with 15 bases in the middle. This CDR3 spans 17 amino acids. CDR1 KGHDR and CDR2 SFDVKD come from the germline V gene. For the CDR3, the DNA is TGTGCCACCAGTGGGCCGGGCAGATCCCCTGGGGCCAACGTCCTGACTTTC. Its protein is CATSGPGRSPGANVLTF.